The 20 T cell receptor beta chains in this list originate from one sample, sequenced in a study of OX40 agonist ivuxolimab in advanced cancers. Clones were read by immunoSEQ multiplex PCR, and TCRdb kept only the in-frame ones, dropping some. This sample has some 54,000 clones, with 86% found just once. This specimen was CD4+ or CD8+ T cells sorted from blood, taken in a trial of the OX40 agonist ivuxolimab. Source of these receptors: an adult with an advanced solid tumor such as melanoma, head and neck, liver or kidney cancer.

The chain has TRBV30 and TRBJ1-1, with D possibly being TRBD1 (5 bases). The germline V gene encodes CDR1 GTSNPN and CDR2 SVGIG (reference sequence). V shed 5 bases and J shed 4 bases, with 20 bases lying between them. The CDR3 length is 15 residues. The CDR3, as DNA: TGTGCCTGGTCTAGAGGGGTTCATCCGGGCACTGAAGCTTTCTTT. This gives the protein CAWSRGVHPGTEAFF.

The chain has TRBV19 and TRBJ1-5; no reliable D call. Germline CDR1 LNHDA, CDR2 SQIVND (reference sequence). This CDR3 is built from 14 residues. V was pared by 0 bases and J by 7 bases, with 10 bases between. The CDR3 nucleotides read TGTGCCAGTAGTATAGAGGGTGCGCTCCAGCCCCAGCATTTT. Amino acid sequence: CASSIEGALQPQHF.

V gene TRBV6-5 combines with J gene TRBJ1-5; D is perhaps TRBD1 (5 bases). This CDR3 comprises 14 residues. Germline CDR1 and CDR2: MNHEY and SVGAGI. V shed 6 bases and J shed 2 bases, with 11 bases lying between them. The CDR3 nucleotides read TGTGCCAGCAGGGGACCTAATGGCAATCAGCCCCAGCATTTT. It translates to CASRGPNGNQPQHF.

The chain has TRBV18 and TRBJ2-7; TRBD2 agrees at 11 bases. This CDR3 is 17 amino acids long. V dropped 2 bases and J dropped 0; count of bases not matched to a gene: 6. Germline V lookup: CDR1 KGHSH, CDR2 LQKENI. The CDR3 nucleotides are TGTGCCAGCTCACCAGACGCTAGCGGGGGGCCCTCCTACGAGCAGTACTTC. As protein: CASSPDASGGPSYEQYF.

The chain couples TRBV7-2 to TRBJ1-2; TRBD1 might be the D (5 bases). The V gene lost 4 bases and the J gene lost 7 bases, with 10 bases spanning the gap. Germline CDR1 SGHTA, CDR2 FQGNSA. This CDR3 is built from 12 residues. CDR3 amino acids: CASSSQGTGYTF. For the CDR3, the DNA is TGTGCCAGCAGCTCCCAGGGTACTGGCTACACCTTC. Using reference TRBV7-2 and TRBJ1-2 for the parts outside the CDR3, the full variable domain is GAGVSQSPSNKVTEKGKDVELRCDPISGHTALYWYRQSLGQGLEFLIYFQGNSAPDKSGLPSDRFSAERTGGSVSTLTIQRTQQEDSAVYLCASSSQGTGYTFGSGTRLTVV.

This rearrangement joins TRBV9 to TRBJ1-6; D is ambiguous. The ends were cut back, 4 bases at V and 6 bases at J, with 17 bases in the middle. From germline, CDR1 is SGDLS and CDR2 YYNGEE. This CDR3 contains 16 residues. CDR3 DNA: TGTGCCAGCAGCCCACAATCAAGTAGTCGTAATTCACCCCTCCACTTT. Translation: CASSPQSSSRNSPLHF.

The chain carries TRBV29-1 and TRBJ2-7; 7 bases map to TRBD2. The CDR3 totals 14 residues. V lost 4 bases to trimming and J lost 6 bases; unmatched junction nucleotides: 12. Per the germline V gene, CDR1 is SQVTM and CDR2 is ANQGSEA. CDR3 sequence (DNA): TGCAGCGTTGGGAAAGGGGAGGGTCAGGGCGAGCAGTACTTC. This codes for CSVGKGEGQGEQYF.

This chain joins TRBV5-1 and TRBJ1-3; D call uncertain. This CDR3 is 16 amino acids long. Trimming removed 0 bases from V and 0 bases from J, with 10 bases in between. Looked up from germline, CDR1 is SGHRS and CDR2 is YFSETQ. The DNA for the CDR3 is TGCGCCAGCAGCTTGGAGAGCGGAGTCTCTGGAAACACCATATATTTT. This translates into CASSLESGVSGNTIYF.

The chain links TRBV6-5 to TRBJ2-5; no firm D call. The end of the DNA aligns better with TRBJ2-7, so the J call may be wrong. The CDR3 spans 15 residues. CDR1 and CDR2 from the germline V gene are MNHEY and SVGAGI. CDR3 DNA sequence: TGTGCCAGCAGGCAGGCAGGCGCTAACTCCTACGAGCAGTACTTC. It codes for CASRQAGANSYEQYF.

The rearrangement uses TRBV7-2 and TRBJ1-4, with no clear D. V was shortened by 2 bases and J by 0 bases, with 10 bases between the two germline ends. Germline V gives CDR1 SGHTA, CDR2 FQGNSA. The CDR3 loop spans 16 amino acids. CDR3 sequence: CASSLYPSPTNEKLFF. The CDR3 nucleotides are TGTGCCAGCAGCTTATACCCCTCGCCAACTAATGAAAAACTGTTTTTT.

This chain links TRBV5-1 with TRBJ1-1; D is unresolved. V was trimmed by 4 bases and J by 1 base, leaving 14 bases between them. CDR3 size: 15 residues. Per germline, CDR1 SGHRS and CDR2 YFSETQ. Here the CDR3 reads CASSKKMGGNTEAFF. As DNA, the CDR3 is TGCGCCAGCAGCAAAAAAATGGGTGGGAACACTGAAGCTTTCTTT.

This chain links TRBV6-1 with TRBJ2-2; D is ambiguous. The CDR3 loop spans 13 amino acids. Trimming shortened V by 2 bases and J by 7 bases, and 8 bases separated the two germline ends. Germline V gives CDR1 MNHNS, CDR2 SASEGT. The CDR3 DNA reads TGTGCCAGCAGTGAAACGGTAATCGGGGAGCTGTTTTTT. It yields the protein CASSETVIGELFF.

This clone was seen a single time. The genes are TRBV6-6 and TRBJ1-3; D is unresolved. This CDR3 has 15 amino acids. CDR1 MNHNY and CDR2 SVGAGI come from the germline V gene (reference sequence). V dropped 6 bases and J dropped 1 base, with 13 bases sitting between them. This chain's CDR3 is CASSSYGLSGNTIYF. CDR3 nucleotides: TGTGCCAGCAGCTCCTACGGATTGTCTGGAAACACCATATATTTT.

The V gene is TRBV6-5, the J gene TRBJ1-5; maybe TRBD1 (5 bases). This CDR3 spans 14 amino acids. Trimming stripped 6 bases from V and 2 bases from J, with 11 bases between. Per germline, CDR1 MNHEY and CDR2 SVGAGI. This CDR3 reads CASSSRDGNQPQHF. DNA of the CDR3: TGTGCCAGCAGCAGCAGGGATGGCAATCAGCCCCAGCATTTT.

The chain combines TRBV5-1 with TRBJ1-1; no clear D. This CDR3 comprises 13 residues. Germline V gene lookup returns CDR1 SGHRS and CDR2 YFSETQ. The ends were cut back, 0 bases at V and 8 bases at J, with 11 bases in the middle. The CDR3 sequence: CASSLVTGGEAFF. The CDR3 DNA follows: TGCGCCAGCAGCTTGGTGACGGGAGGAGAAGCTTTCTTT.

This chain links TRBV19 with TRBJ1-2; 11 nucleotides align to TRBD1. Germline CDR1 LNHDA, CDR2 SQIVND (reference sequence). The trim removed 5 bases at V and 4 bases at J, leaving 9 bases unmatched. The CDR3 runs 16 residues. CDR3 sequence (DNA): TGTGCCAGTAGTCTCGAGGCGGACAGGGGGCTCTATGGCTACACCTTC. As protein: CASSLEADRGLYGYTF.

This rearrangement joins TRBV7-9 to TRBJ1-2; no firm D call. Germline CDR1 and CDR2: SEHNR and FQNEAQ (reference sequence). This CDR3 region has 13 residues. V was pared by 5 bases and J by 4 bases, with 11 bases between. CDR3 in DNA: TGTGCCAGCAGCGACGCGTGGGCCTATGGCTACACCTTC. It encodes CASSDAWAYGYTF. Combining the CDR3 with reference TRBV7-9 and TRBJ1-2 gives the whole variable domain DTGVSQNPRHKITKRGQNVTFRCDPISEHNRLYWYRQTLGQGPEFLTYFQNEAQLEKSRLLSDRFSAERPKGSFSTLEIQRTEQGDSAMYLCASSDAWAYGYTFGSGTRLTVV.

The genes are TRBV11-2 and TRBJ1-2, with D unresolved. The CDR3 has 13 residues. CDR1 and CDR2 from the germline V gene are SGHAT and FQNNGV. V was trimmed by 0 bases and J by 7 bases, leaving 9 bases between them. Written as DNA, the CDR3 is TGTGCCAGCAGCTTAGACAATTTTGGTGGCTACACCTTC. Its translation is CASSLDNFGGYTF.

This clone was detected once. The V gene is TRBV18, the J gene TRBJ2-5; tentative D call: TRBD2 (5 bases). V was clipped by 2 bases and J by 5 bases, with 12 bases between them. Germline loops: CDR1 KGHSH, CDR2 LQKENI. The CDR3 is 14 residues long. The CDR3 spells CASSPGSGVETQYF. The DNA for the CDR3 is TGTGCCAGCTCACCAGGGAGTGGGGTTGAGACCCAGTACTTC. Filled out from reference TRBV18 and TRBJ2-5, the complete variable domain reads NAGVMQNPRHLVRRRGQEARLRCSPMKGHSHVYWYRQLPEEGLKFMVYLQKENIIDESGMPKERFSAEFPKEGPSILRIQQVVRGDSAAYFCASSPGSGVETQYFGPGTRLLVL.

The chain couples TRBV19 to TRBJ1-6; D ambiguous. Germline assignment: CDR1 LNHDA and CDR2 SQIVND (reference sequence). Between the trimmed V and J ends, which lost 5 bases and 1 base, there was a span of 0 bases. This CDR3 is built from 12 residues. Here the CDR3 reads CASSSYNSPLHF. CDR3 coding DNA: TGTGCCAGTAGTTCCTATAATTCACCCCTCCACTTT.